This T cell receptor beta chain originates from a study of shared clonotypes between healthy human individuals. In its sample, this clone was seen many times. Its antigen is not identified. Assay: immunoSEQ multiplex PCR; the TCRdb copy retains only in-frame clones and omits some. Here the sample spans 900,000 to 1,200,000 clones, 75% to 80% being singletons. Regarding the study as a whole: Larger estimated richness was generally recorded for naive subsets relative to memory subsets.

This receptor was obtained from a man younger than 35 in good health. Some clones in this sample may be carry-over from other donors' samples. The sequenced sample consisted of memory CD4+ T cells from PBMCs. Subset indicated: CD45RA-negative fraction.

CDR3 sequence: CASSSPWERQQYF. The CDR3 DNA reads as TGTGCCAGCAGCTCGCCCTGGGAGCGTCAGCAGTACTTC. The V gene is TRBV7-9, the J gene TRBJ2-7, with a possible D match to TRBD2 (5 bases). Per germline, CDR1 SEHNR and CDR2 FQNEAQ (reference sequence). CDR3 length: 13 residues. V was pared by 4 bases and J by 8 bases, with 15 bases between.